Below are 7 T cell receptor beta chains sequenced from a single sample in a study of shared clonotypes between healthy human individuals. Sequenced by immunoSEQ multiplex PCR; TCRdb stores in-frame clones only, minus some. Altogether a few million clones are present, 85% to 95% being singletons, with the ten largest covering under 0.45%. Sequencing was performed on naive CD4+ T cells from PBMCs. Subset given: CD45RA+ positively selected. The receptors shown here come from a man aged 18 to 30 in good health. Some clones in this sample may be carry-over from other donors' samples.

The CDR3 protein is CASSLVDRGRTEQFF. The CDR3 DNA reads TGTGCCAGCAGCTTAGTCGACAGGGGGCGAACTGAGCAGTTCTTC. The genes are TRBV7-9 and TRBJ2-1; 10 positions agree with TRBD1. The J segment lost 9 bases and the V segment lost 1 base, leaving 6 bases of the junction unmatched. Germline assignment: CDR1 SEHNR and CDR2 FQNEAQ (reference sequence). The CDR3 is made up of 15 amino acids.

This clone was seen just once. V is TRBV6-4 and J is TRBJ2-1; D remains unclear. CDR1 MRHNA and CDR2 SNTAGT come from the germline V gene. The CDR3 runs to 13 residues. V was clipped by 5 bases and J by 1 base, with 6 bases between them. The DNA for the CDR3 is TGTGCCAGCAGTCTAACATCCTACAATGAGCAGTTCTTC. Encoded protein: CASSLTSYNEQFF.

The chain couples TRBV6-6 to TRBJ1-5; maybe TRBD1 (5 bases). The CDR3 is made up of 15 amino acids. The V gene lost 0 bases and the J gene lost 4 bases, with 10 bases spanning the gap. The V gene's germline CDR1 is MNHNY and CDR2 SVGAGI (reference sequence). As DNA, the CDR3 is TGTGCCAGCAGTTACTCGAGAGGGGCGAATCAGCCCCAGCATTTT. It translates to CASSYSRGANQPQHF.

The V gene is TRBV7-2, the J gene TRBJ2-2; D gene unclear. From germline, CDR1 is SGHTA and CDR2 FQGNSA. V gave up 7 bases and J gave up 5 bases, with 11 bases separating them. This CDR3 spans 13 amino acids. The CDR3 DNA reads TGTGCCAGCACCTTCGTCGTGACCGGGGAGCTGTTTTTT. Translation: CASTFVVTGELFF.

This sequence joins TRBV10-3 and TRBJ1-3; no firm D call. The germline V and J ends were trimmed by 0 bases and 7 bases, with 10 bases remaining between them. Per germline, CDR1 ENHRY and CDR2 SYGVKD. The CDR3 runs 14 residues. CDR3 coding DNA: TGTGCCATCAGTGAGTCTGGTGCCCGGAACACCATATATTTT. Encoded protein: CAISESGARNTIYF.

The count of this clone is one. The gene calls are TRBV5-1 and TRBJ2-5; 9 nucleotides align to TRBD2. This CDR3 spans 15 amino acids. J lost 3 bases, V lost 4 bases, and 7 bases had no gene match. Per the germline V gene, CDR1 is SGHRS and CDR2 is YFSETQ. The CDR3 sequence is CASSTAGGGKETQYF. The CDR3, as DNA: TGCGCCAGCAGCACAGCGGGAGGTGGGAAAGAGACCCAGTACTTC.

The chain couples TRBV15 to TRBJ2-7; the D gene is possibly TRBD1 (9 bases). V lost 5 bases, J lost 2 bases, and 19 bases lay in between. Germline CDR1 reads LNHNV; CDR2 reads YYDKDF (reference sequence). The CDR3 runs to 16 residues. This CDR3 is CATSPKRGTGTYEQYF. The CDR3 region has the DNA TGTGCCACCAGCCCCAAGCGGGGGACAGGGACCTACGAGCAGTACTTC.